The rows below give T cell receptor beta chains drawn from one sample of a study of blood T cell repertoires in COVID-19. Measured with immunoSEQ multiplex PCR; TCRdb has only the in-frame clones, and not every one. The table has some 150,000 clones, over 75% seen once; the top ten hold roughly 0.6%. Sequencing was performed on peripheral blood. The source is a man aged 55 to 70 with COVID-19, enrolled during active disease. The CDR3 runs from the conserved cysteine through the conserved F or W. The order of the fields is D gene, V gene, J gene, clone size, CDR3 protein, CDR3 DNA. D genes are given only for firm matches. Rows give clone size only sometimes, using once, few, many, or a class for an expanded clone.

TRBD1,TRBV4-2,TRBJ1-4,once,CASSRQGVATNEKLFF,TGTGCCAGCAGCCGACAGGGAGTCGCAACTAATGAAAAACTGTTTTTT
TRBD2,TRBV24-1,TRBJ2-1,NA,CATSDSAGAYNEQFF,TGTGCCACCAGTGATTCAGCGGGGGCCTACAATGAGCAGTTCTTC
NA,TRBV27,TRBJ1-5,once,CASSLSREGWQPQHF,TGTGCCAGCAGTTTATCTCGGGAGGGCTGGCAGCCCCAGCATTTT
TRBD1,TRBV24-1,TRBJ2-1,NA,CATSDATGIYNEQFF,TGTGCCACCAGTGATGCGACAGGGATATACAATGAGCAGTTCTTC
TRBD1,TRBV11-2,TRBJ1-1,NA,CASSSRTGLNTEAFF,TGTGCCAGCAGCTCAAGGACAGGTTTGAACACTGAAGCTTTCTTT
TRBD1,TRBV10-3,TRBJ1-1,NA,CAISEPGQGIVTEAFF,TGTGCCATCAGTGAGCCAGGACAGGGAATCGTCACTGAAGCTTTCTTT
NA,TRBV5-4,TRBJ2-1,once,CASSSRGIEQFF,TGTGCCAGCAGCTCCCGGGGGATTGAGCAGTTCTTC
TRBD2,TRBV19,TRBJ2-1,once,CASTRLAGDTQFF,TGTGCCAGTACCAGACTAGCGGGAGACACGCAGTTCTTC
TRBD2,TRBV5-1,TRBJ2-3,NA,CASSLEGGRALDTQYF,TGCGCCAGCAGCTTGGAGGGCGGGAGGGCATTGGATACGCAGTATTTT
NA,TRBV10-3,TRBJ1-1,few,CAISETHGRGGNTEAFF,TGTGCCATCAGTGAGACCCACGGACGAGGGGGGAACACTGAAGCTTTCTTT
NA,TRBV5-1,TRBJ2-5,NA,CASSLEDYGGETQYF,TGCGCCAGCAGCTTGGAGGACTATGGGGGGGAGACCCAGTACTTC
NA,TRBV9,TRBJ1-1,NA,CASSSQTNPNTEAFF,TGTGCCAGCAGCTCGCAGACAAACCCGAACACTGAAGCTTTCTTT
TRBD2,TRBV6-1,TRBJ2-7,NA,CASSEGLAGIYEQYF,TGTGCCAGCAGTGAAGGACTAGCGGGCATCTACGAGCAGTACTTC
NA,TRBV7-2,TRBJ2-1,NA,CASSRGSSYNEQFF,TGTGCCAGCAGCAGGGGGAGCTCCTACAATGAGCAGTTCTTC
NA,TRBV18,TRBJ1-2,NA,CASSTLLTGGENGYTF,TGTGCCAGCTCAACCCTTCTGACGGGGGGGGAGAATGGCTACACCTTC
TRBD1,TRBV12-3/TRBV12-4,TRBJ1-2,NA,CASSLLGQGVYTF,TGTGCCAGCAGTTTACTGGGTCAGGGGGTTTACACCTTC
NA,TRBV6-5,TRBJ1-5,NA,CASMGEDQPQHF,TGTGCCAGCATGGGGGAGGATCAGCCCCAGCATTTT
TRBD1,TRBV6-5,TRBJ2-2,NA,CASCSGTANTGELFF,TGTGCCAGTTGTTCCGGGACAGCGAACACCGGGGAGCTGTTTTTT
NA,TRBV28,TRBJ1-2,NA,CASSSKRGAAYGYTF,TGTGCCAGCAGTTCCAAACGGGGGGCCGCCTATGGCTACACCTTC
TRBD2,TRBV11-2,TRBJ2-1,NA,CASSRPRLAGGYNEQFF,TGTGCCAGCAGCCGTCCCCGGCTAGCGGGAGGCTACAATGAGCAGTTCTTC
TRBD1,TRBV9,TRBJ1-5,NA,CASSVSGQSNQPQHF,TGTGCCAGCAGCGTATCGGGACAGAGTAATCAGCCCCAGCATTTT
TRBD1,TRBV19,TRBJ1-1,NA,CASTLGGTGGIMNTEAFF,TGTGCCAGTACCCTCGGAGGGACAGGGGGGATAATGAACACTGAAGCTTTCTTT
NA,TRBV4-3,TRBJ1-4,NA,CASSQGNGGNEKLFF,TGCGCCAGCAGCCAAGGGAACGGGGGGAATGAAAAACTGTTTTTT
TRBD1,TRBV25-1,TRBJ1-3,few,CASSEPRDSLTGNTIYF,TGTGCCAGCAGTGAACCCCGGGACAGCCTAACTGGAAACACCATATATTTT
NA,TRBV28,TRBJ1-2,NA,CASSFQGNYGYTF,TGTGCCAGCAGTTTCCAGGGGAACTATGGCTACACCTTC
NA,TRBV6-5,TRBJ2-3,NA,CASRRGAQRTDTQYF,TGTGCCAGCCGACGCGGAGCTCAGCGCACAGATACGCAGTATTTT
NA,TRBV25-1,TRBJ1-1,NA,CASSRVGSTEAFF,TGTGCCAGCAGTAGAGTGGGGAGCACTGAAGCTTTCTTT
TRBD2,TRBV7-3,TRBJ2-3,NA,CASSLTRLAGGGFGTDTQYF,TGTGCCAGCAGCTTGACGAGACTAGCGGGAGGAGGGTTTGGCACAGATACGCAGTATTTT
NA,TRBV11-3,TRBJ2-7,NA,CASSLGVSGYEQYF,TGTGCCAGCAGCTTAGGGGTAAGCGGGTACGAGCAGTACTTC
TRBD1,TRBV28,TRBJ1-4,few,CASSLDRVGEKLFF,TGTGCCAGCAGCCTAGACAGGGTTGGGGAAAAACTGTTTTTT
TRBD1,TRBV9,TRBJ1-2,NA,CASSAPLRGNGYTF,TGTGCCAGCAGCGCCCCACTCAGGGGGAATGGCTACACCTTC
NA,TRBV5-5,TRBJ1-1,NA,CASSRQGTEAFF,TGTGCCAGCAGCAGACAAGGCACTGAAGCTTTCTTT
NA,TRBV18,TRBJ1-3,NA,CASTTGSGNTIYF,TGTGCCAGCACGACAGGCTCTGGAAACACCATATATTTT
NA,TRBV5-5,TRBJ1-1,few,CASSSQRKNTEAFF,TGTGCCAGCAGCTCCCAGCGGAAGAACACTGAAGCTTTCTTT
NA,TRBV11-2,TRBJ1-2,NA,CASSSGVPGYTF,TGTGCCAGCAGCTCAGGGGTTCCTGGCTACACCTTC
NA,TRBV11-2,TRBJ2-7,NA,CASSKRRDGLSYEQYF,TGTGCCAGCAGCAAAAGACGGGACGGACTATCCTACGAGCAGTACTTC
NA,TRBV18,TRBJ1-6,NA,CASSPDNSPLHF,TGTGCCAGCTCACCCGATAATTCACCCCTCCACTTT
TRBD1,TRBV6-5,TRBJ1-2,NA,CASSSPQGAGYGYTF,TGTGCCAGCAGTTCCCCCCAGGGGGCCGGCTATGGCTACACCTTC
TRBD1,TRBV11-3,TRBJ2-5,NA,CASGAGGATQETQYF,TGTGCCAGTGGAGCAGGGGGAGCCACTCAAGAGACCCAGTACTTC
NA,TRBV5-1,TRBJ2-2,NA,CASSPGHNTGELFF,TGCGCCAGCAGCCCCGGACATAACACCGGGGAGCTGTTTTTT
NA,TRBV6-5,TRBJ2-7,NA,CASGQLYEQYF,TGTGCCAGTGGACAGCTCTACGAGCAGTACTTC
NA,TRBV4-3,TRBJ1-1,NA,CASSQEPSSAEAFF,TGCGCCAGCAGCCAAGAGCCCTCCAGCGCTGAAGCTTTCTTT
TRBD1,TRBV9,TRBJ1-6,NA,CASSSGLWDRGYSPLHF,TGTGCCAGCAGCTCAGGGTTGTGGGACAGGGGATATTCACCCCTCCACTTT
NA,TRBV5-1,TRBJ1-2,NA,CASSPVGPGLDGYTF,TGCGCCAGCAGCCCCGTCGGGCCAGGGCTTGATGGCTACACCTTC
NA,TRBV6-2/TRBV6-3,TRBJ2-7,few,CASSLTSGSGEQYF,TGTGCCAGCAGTTTAACAAGCGGGTCGGGCGAGCAGTACTTC
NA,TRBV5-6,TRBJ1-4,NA,CASSPQGRNEKLFF,TGTGCCAGCAGCCCACAGGGACGGAATGAAAAACTGTTTTTT
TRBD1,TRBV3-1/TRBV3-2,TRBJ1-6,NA,CASSKTGGGSPLHF,TGTGCCAGCAGCAAAACAGGGGGCGGGTCACCCCTCCACTTT
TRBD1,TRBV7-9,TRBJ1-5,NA,CASSLGTGGVKPQHF,TGTGCCAGCAGCTTAGGGACAGGGGGTGTGAAGCCCCAGCATTTT
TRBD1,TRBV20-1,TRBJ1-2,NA,CSALPGQDYTF,TGCAGTGCACTCCCGGGACAGGACTACACCTTC
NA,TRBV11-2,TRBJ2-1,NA,CASRTRGVAYNEQFF,TGTGCCAGCAGGACTAGGGGCGTCGCCTACAATGAGCAGTTCTTC
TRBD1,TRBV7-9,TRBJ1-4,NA,CASSLGHTGGEEKLFF,TGTGCCAGCAGCTTAGGACACACAGGGGGCGAAGAAAAACTGTTTTTT
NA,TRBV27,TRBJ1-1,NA,CASSLIIGGEAFF,TGTGCCAGCAGTTTAATAATCGGAGGGGAGGCTTTCTTT
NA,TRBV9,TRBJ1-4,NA,CASSVGWGGYDPTNEKLFF,TGTGCCAGCAGCGTAGGTTGGGGGGGCTATGATCCAACTAATGAAAAACTGTTTTTT